Shown below are 18 T cell receptor beta chains from a single sample sequenced in a study of shared clonotypes between healthy human individuals. Some clones are missing from TCRdb's copy, which holds only in-frame ones; the method was immunoSEQ multiplex PCR. This table holds over a million clones, approximately 98% found once. Material for sequencing was naive CD4+ T cells sorted from blood. Subset indicated: CD45RA+ positively selected. The source is a man aged 25 to 40 in good health.

This chain uses TRBV15 with TRBJ2-1; the match to TRBD1 covers 7 bases. Germline V gene data show CDR1 as LNHNV and CDR2 as YYDKDF (reference sequence). V was clipped by 3 bases and J by 13 bases; unmatched bases: 12. The CDR3 runs to 14 residues. DNA for the CDR3: TGTGCCACCAGCAGGGACAATGACAGGGCTTTACAGTTCTTC. Its protein is CATSRDNDRALQFF.

The CDR3: CASSRAPGQGGNYGYTF. The CDR3, as DNA: TGTGCCAGCAGTCGAGCCCCCGGACAGGGGGGAAACTATGGCTACACCTTC. This chain connects TRBV28 to TRBJ1-2; the match to TRBD1 covers 10 bases. Trimming cost V 5 bases and J 2 bases; bases outside gene matches: 11. The CDR3 consists of 17 residues. Germline V gene data show CDR1 as MDHEN and CDR2 as SYDVKM.

The chain has TRBV30 and TRBJ2-6; D is unclear. Looked up from germline, CDR1 is GTSNPN and CDR2 is SVGIG (reference sequence). The CDR3 length is 12 residues. V lost 4 bases, J lost 6 bases, and 7 bases lay in between. The CDR3 nucleotides are TGTGCCTGGACTTTTGAGGCCAACGTCCTGACTTTC. Its translation is CAWTFEANVLTF.

V and J are TRBV4-3 and TRBJ1-5; TRBD1 matches 9 bases. The V segment lost 4 bases and the J segment 5 bases; nucleotides outside the gene matches: 9. The CDR3 contains 16 residues. The germline V gene encodes CDR1 LGHNA and CDR2 YSLEER. CDR3 bases: TGCGCCAGCAGCCGAACTGCACAGGGGGCCGATCAGCCCCAGCATTTT. Amino acid sequence: CASSRTAQGADQPQHF.

The chain uses TRBV15 and TRBJ2-2; 8 bases match TRBD1. Trimming at V came to 4 bases and at J to 2 bases, leaving 6 bases not matched to a gene. The V gene's germline CDR1 is LNHNV and CDR2 YYDKDF (reference sequence). The CDR3 spans 16 residues. The CDR3 sequence is CATSKITGGNTGELFF. The CDR3 bases are TGTGCCACCAGCAAGATTACAGGGGGAAACACCGGGGAGCTGTTTTTT.

The chain joins TRBV7-9 to TRBJ1-2; 11 bases are a match to TRBD1. The germline gives CDR1 SEHNR, CDR2 FQNEAQ (reference sequence). The CDR3 totals 15 residues. The junction had 8 bases not matched to a gene; V was cut back by 3 bases and J by 8 bases. This chain's CDR3 is CASSFPGQGEWGYTF. CDR3 in DNA: TGTGCCAGCAGCTTTCCGGGACAGGGGGAATGGGGCTACACCTTC. Looking up the rest from reference TRBV7-9 and TRBJ1-2 gives the full variable domain: DTGVSQNPRHKITKRGQNVTFRCDPISEHNRLYWYRQTLGQGPEFLTYFQNEAQLEKSRLLSDRFSAERPKGSFSTLEIQRTEQGDSAMYLCASSFPGQGEWGYTFGSGTRLTVV.

The chain links TRBV10-3 to TRBJ2-1; 8 bases fit TRBD2. Germline CDR1 is ENHRY and CDR2 is SYGVKD. This CDR3 is built from 16 residues. J gave up 0 bases and V 4 bases, and 5 bases lay outside the gene matches. The CDR3 loop is CAISGVSGNSYNEQFF. The CDR3 DNA sequence: TGTGCCATCAGTGGAGTTAGCGGGAACTCCTACAATGAGCAGTTCTTC.

This rearrangement joins TRBV9 to TRBJ2-2; 9 positions agree with TRBD2. This CDR3 has 16 amino acids. CDR1 is SGDLS and CDR2 is YYNGEE in the germline V gene. The V and J ends lost 5 bases and 4 bases, in that order; junction bases with no gene match: 9. CDR3 sequence (DNA): TGTGCCAGCAGGTCGACTAGCGGTACTTCCACCGGGGAGCTGTTTTTT. This encodes CASRSTSGTSTGELFF. Combining the CDR3 with reference TRBV9 and TRBJ2-2 gives the whole variable domain DSGVTQTPKHLITATGQRVTLRCSPRSGDLSVYWYQQSLDQGLQFLIQYYNGEERAKGNILERFSAQQFPDLHSELNLSSLELGDSALYFCASRSTSGTSTGELFFGEGSRLTVL.

Turning to this clone: This sample also contains other DNA sequences that code for the same CDR3. V gene TRBV29-1 combines with J gene TRBJ2-7; D perhaps matches TRBD1 (5 bases). Trimming took 6 bases from V and 2 from J, leaving 11 bases between them. CDR3 size: 12 residues. From germline, CDR1 is SQVTM and CDR2 ANQGSEA. The DNA for the CDR3 is TGCAGCGTAGGAGACAGAGCCTACGAGCAGTACTTC. This sequence encodes CSVGDRAYEQYF.

V usage is TRBV27 and J usage is TRBJ2-1; perhaps D is TRBD1 or TRBD2 (5 bases each). Looked up from germline, CDR1 is MNHEY and CDR2 is SMNVEV (reference sequence). Trimming shortened V by 6 bases and J by 6 bases, and 12 bases separated the two germline ends. The CDR3 spans 13 residues. The CDR3 is CASSAPGRNEQFF. In DNA form, the CDR3 reads TGTGCCAGCAGCGCGCCGGGACGCAATGAGCAGTTCTTC.

The chain links TRBV7-8 to TRBJ2-7; no clear D gene. The CDR3 runs to 13 residues. Germline lookup yields CDR1 SGHVS and CDR2 FQNEAQ. Trimming took 0 bases from V and 4 from J, leaving 7 bases between them. CDR3 protein: CASSLAEAYEQYF. CDR3 DNA sequence: TGTGCCAGCAGCTTAGCCGAGGCTTACGAGCAGTACTTC.

The rearrangement joins TRBV7-8 to TRBJ2-7; 7 nucleotides agree with TRBD2. Per the germline V gene, CDR1 is SGHVS and CDR2 is FQNEAQ. V shed 3 bases and J 2 bases; nucleotides not matched to a gene: 4. The CDR3 is made up of 14 amino acids. The CDR3 reads CASSLQRGAYEQYF. The CDR3 nucleotides are TGTGCCAGCAGCTTGCAGCGGGGAGCCTACGAGCAGTACTTC.

The chain combines TRBV4-1 with TRBJ2-7; D is ambiguous. The CDR3 runs to 14 residues. Germline-derived CDR1 and CDR2 are MGHRA and YSYEKL. V lost 1 base and J 2 bases, leaving 9 bases between the germline ends. CDR3 protein: CASSQGFPAYEQYF. In DNA form, the CDR3 reads TGCGCCAGCAGCCAAGGGTTTCCGGCCTACGAGCAGTACTTC.

The chain recombines TRBV18 with TRBJ2-3; weak D call: TRBD2 (5 bases). Trimming took 0 bases from V and 6 from J, leaving 7 bases between them. The length of the CDR3 is 13 residues. In germline, CDR1 is KGHSH, CDR2 LQKENI. CDR3 sequence (DNA): TGTGCCAGCTCACCACCCTCGGGGGATACGCAGTATTTT. This translates into CASSPPSGDTQYF.

The chain employs TRBV10-1 and TRBJ2-1, with 8 bases fitting TRBD1. Germline V gene lookup returns CDR1 WNHNN and CDR2 SYGVQD (reference sequence). This CDR3 is 13 amino acids long. V was pared by 3 bases and J by 12 bases, with 7 bases of the junction left unmatched. CDR3 nucleotides: TGCGCCAGCAGTGACTGGACAGGGACAGGGCAGTTCTTC. It codes for CASSDWTGTGQFF.

The chain uses TRBV7-9 and TRBJ1-4; D is unresolved. The CDR3 contains 15 residues. The germline V and J ends were trimmed by 6 bases and 8 bases, with 19 bases remaining between them. Germline values: CDR1 SEHNR, CDR2 FQNEAQ (reference sequence). CDR3 bases: TGTGCCAGCAGTTACGGGATAGGACGGAGGGAAAAACTGTTTTTT. Translating it yields CASSYGIGRREKLFF. Full variable domain (missing parts from reference TRBV7-9 and TRBJ1-4): DTGVSQNPRHKITKRGQNVTFRCDPISEHNRLYWYRQTLGQGPEFLTYFQNEAQLEKSRLLSDRFSAERPKGSFSTLEIQRTEQGDSAMYLCASSYGIGRREKLFFGSGTQLSVL.

This chain uses TRBV9 with TRBJ2-1; maybe TRBD2 (5 bases). CDR3 length: 13 residues. V lost 4 bases and J lost 10, with 15 bases in between. The germline V gene encodes CDR1 SGDLS and CDR2 YYNGEE. CDR3: CASSPLTGYEQFF. The CDR3 DNA reads TGTGCCAGCAGCCCACTGACGGGGTACGAGCAGTTCTTC.

The CDR3 is CASSSVAGNYEQYF. In DNA, the CDR3 is TGCGCCAGCAGCTCAGTAGCGGGCAACTACGAGCAGTACTTC. The chain has TRBV5-1 and TRBJ2-7, with 7 bases that match TRBD2. The V and J ends lost 3 bases and 3 bases, in that order; junction bases with no gene match: 6. From germline, CDR1 is SGHRS and CDR2 YFSETQ. The CDR3 spans 14 residues.